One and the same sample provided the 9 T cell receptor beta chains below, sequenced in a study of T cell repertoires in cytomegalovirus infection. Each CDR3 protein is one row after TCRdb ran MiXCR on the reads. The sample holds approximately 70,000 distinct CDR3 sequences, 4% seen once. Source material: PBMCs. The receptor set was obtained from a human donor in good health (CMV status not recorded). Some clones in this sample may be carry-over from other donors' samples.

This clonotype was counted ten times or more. The CDR3 reads CSVAADGGLTEAFF. In DNA form, the CDR3 reads TGCAGCGTTGCGGCAGACGGAGGACTCACTGAAGCTTTCTTT. The V and J genes are TRBV29-1 and TRBJ1-1; no firm D call. Looked up from germline, CDR1 is SQVTM and CDR2 is ANQGSEA. The CDR3 contains 14 residues. Trimming stripped 4 bases from V and 4 bases from J, with 16 bases between.

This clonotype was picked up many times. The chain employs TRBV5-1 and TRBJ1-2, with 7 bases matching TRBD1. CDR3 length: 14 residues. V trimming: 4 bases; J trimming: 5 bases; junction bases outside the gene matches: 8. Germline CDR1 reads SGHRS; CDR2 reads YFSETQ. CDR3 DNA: TGCGCCAGCAGCCAGAATGGACAGGATTATGGCTACACCTTC. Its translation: CASSQNGQDYGYTF.

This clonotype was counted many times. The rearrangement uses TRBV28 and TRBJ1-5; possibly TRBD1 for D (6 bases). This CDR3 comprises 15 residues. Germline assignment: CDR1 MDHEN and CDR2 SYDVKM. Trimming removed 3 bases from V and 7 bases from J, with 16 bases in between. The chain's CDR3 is CASSFTGRGMQPQHF. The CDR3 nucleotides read TGTGCCAGCAGTTTTACAGGGAGGGGAATGCAGCCCCAGCATTTT. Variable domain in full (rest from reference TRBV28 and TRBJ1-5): DVKVTQSSRYLVKRTGEKVFLECVQDMDHENMFWYRQDPGLGLRLIYFSYDVKMKEKGDIPEGYSVSREKKERFSLILESASTNQTSMYLCASSFTGRGMQPQHFGDGTRLSIL.

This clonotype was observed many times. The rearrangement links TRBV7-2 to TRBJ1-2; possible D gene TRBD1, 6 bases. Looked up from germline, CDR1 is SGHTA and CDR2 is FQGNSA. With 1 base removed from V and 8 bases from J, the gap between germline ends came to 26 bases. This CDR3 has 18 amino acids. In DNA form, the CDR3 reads TGTGCCAGCAGCTTAGGGCGGGGGGCGCAAGGAATATCCAAGGGCTACACCTTC. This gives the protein CASSLGRGAQGISKGYTF.

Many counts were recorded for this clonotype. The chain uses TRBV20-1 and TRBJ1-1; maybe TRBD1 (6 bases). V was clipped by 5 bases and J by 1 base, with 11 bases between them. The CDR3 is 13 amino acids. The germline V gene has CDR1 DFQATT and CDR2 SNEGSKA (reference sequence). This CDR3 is CSAAGGQNTEAFF. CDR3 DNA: TGCAGTGCTGCCGGGGGCCAGAACACTGAAGCTTTCTTT.

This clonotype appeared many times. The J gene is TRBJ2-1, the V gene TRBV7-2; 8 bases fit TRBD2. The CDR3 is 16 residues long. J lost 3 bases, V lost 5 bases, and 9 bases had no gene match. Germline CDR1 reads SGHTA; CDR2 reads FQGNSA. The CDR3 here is CASSISGSRVYNEQFF. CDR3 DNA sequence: TGTGCCAGCAGCATAAGCGGGAGTAGGGTCTACAATGAGCAGTTCTTC.

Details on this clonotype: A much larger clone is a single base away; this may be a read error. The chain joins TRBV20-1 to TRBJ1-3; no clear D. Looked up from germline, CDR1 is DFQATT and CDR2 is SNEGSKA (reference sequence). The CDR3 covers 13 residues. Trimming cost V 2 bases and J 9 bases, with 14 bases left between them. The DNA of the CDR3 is TGCAGTGCTAGATCCGGAACAAGAATCACCATATATTTT. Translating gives CSARSGTRITIYF.

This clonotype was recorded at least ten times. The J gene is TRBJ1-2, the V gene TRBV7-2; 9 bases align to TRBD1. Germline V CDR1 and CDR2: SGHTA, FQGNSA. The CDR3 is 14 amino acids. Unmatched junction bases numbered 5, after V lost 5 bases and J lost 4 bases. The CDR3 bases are TGTGCCAGCAGCAAGGGACAGGGCGCCTATGGCTACACCTTC. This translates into CASSKGQGAYGYTF. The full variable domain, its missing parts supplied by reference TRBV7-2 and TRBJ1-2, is GAGVSQSPSNKVTEKGKDVELRCDPISGHTALYWYRQSLGQGLEFLIYFQGNSAPDKSGLPSDRFSAERTGGSVSTLTIQRTQQEDSAVYLCASSKGQGAYGYTFGSGTRLTVV.

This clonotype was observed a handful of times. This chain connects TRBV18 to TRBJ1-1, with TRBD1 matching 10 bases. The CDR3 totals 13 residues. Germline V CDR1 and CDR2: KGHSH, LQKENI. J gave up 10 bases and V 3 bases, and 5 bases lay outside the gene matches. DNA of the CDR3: TGTGCCAGCTCACCCGACAGGGGGCTCGGAGCTTTCTTT. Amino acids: CASSPDRGLGAFF.